The next 9 T cell receptor beta chains were all read from a single sample in a study of Graves' ophthalmopathy and Graves' hyperthyroidism. The authors amplified TCR beta CDR3 regions from RNA transcripts. The workflow started with a first-round RT-PCR run with HTBI primers and then moved on to a second-round multiplex PCR. TCRdb re-called the multiplex PCR reads through MiXCR, storing one row per CDR3 protein. Among about 420,000 distinct CDR3 sequences listed, roughly 21% were seen once. Sequenced material: peripheral blood. Receptor source: a woman under 30 with stable Graves' hyperthyroidism.

This clonotype was counted at least ten times. This chain uses TRBV29-1 with TRBJ2-2; the D gene could be TRBD1 or TRBD2 (5 bases each). CDR1 is SQVTM, CDR2 ANQGSEA, per germline. There are 16 residues in the CDR3. The ends were cut back, 3 bases at V and 1 base at J, with 15 bases in the middle. The CDR3 nucleotides read TGCAGCGTTGAGCCCCGAGGGGCAGGGAACACCGGGGAGCTGTTTTTT. Protein sequence: CSVEPRGAGNTGELFF.

This clonotype has a count of ten or more. The rearrangement links TRBV9 to TRBJ2-2, with a tentative D call TRBD2 (5 bases). The CDR3 is 16 amino acids. The germline V gene encodes CDR1 SGDLS and CDR2 YYNGEE. V lost 3 bases and J lost 2, with 14 bases in between. Written as DNA, the CDR3 is TGTGCCAGCAGCGCCGACCCTAGCCCCAACACCGGGGAGCTGTTTTTT. Protein: CASSADPSPNTGELFF.

The table lists this clonotype with many counts. The V call is TRBV6-1, the J call TRBJ2-2, with no clear D. Germline values: CDR1 MNHNS, CDR2 SASEGT. Trimming removed 2 bases from V and 7 bases from J, with 8 bases in between. This CDR3 is built from 13 residues. CDR3 loop: CASSEQASGELFF. The CDR3 coding sequence is TGTGCCAGCAGTGAACAAGCTAGCGGGGAGCTGTTTTTT.

This clonotype was observed many times. This rearrangement joins TRBV14 to TRBJ2-5, with D possibly being TRBD2 (5 bases). CDR1 SGHDN and CDR2 FVKESK come from the germline V gene. The CDR3 runs to 14 residues. V lost 2 bases and J lost 6, with 13 bases in between. CDR3 nucleotides: TGTGCCAGCAGCCAACCTTCGGGGATGAAGACCCAGTACTTC. The encoded protein is CASSQPSGMKTQYF.

This clonotype was detected ten times or more. The gene calls are TRBV6-5 and TRBJ2-7; the D gene is possibly TRBD2 (6 bases). The CDR3 extends over 12 amino acids. Per germline, CDR1 MNHEY and CDR2 SVGAGI. Trimming shortened V by 5 bases and J by 3 bases, and 8 bases separated the two germline ends. For the CDR3, the DNA is TGTGCCAGCAGTACGGACTACTACGAGCAGTACTTC. The encoded protein is CASSTDYYEQYF.

Many counts were recorded for this clonotype. The rearrangement joins TRBV11-2 to TRBJ1-1; D not resolved. Deletions cut 0 bases from V and 1 base from J, with 9 bases between. The CDR3 spans 15 residues. The germline gives CDR1 SGHAT, CDR2 FQNNGV. CDR3 sequence: CASSLEWVENTEAFF. The DNA for the CDR3 is TGTGCCAGCAGCTTAGAATGGGTAGAGAACACTGAAGCTTTCTTT. The full variable domain, its missing parts supplied by reference TRBV11-2 and TRBJ1-1, is EAGVAQSPRYKIIEKRQSVAFWCNPISGHATLYWYQQILGQGPKLLIQFQNNGVVDDSQLPKDRFSAERLKGVDSTLKIQPAKLEDSAVYLCASSLEWVENTEAFFGQGTRLTVV.

Many counts were recorded for this clonotype. The V gene is TRBV20-1, the J gene TRBJ2-5; a weak D match, TRBD2 (5 bases). Trimming cost V 5 bases and J 5 bases, with 15 bases left between them. The CDR3 runs 13 residues. Germline lookup yields CDR1 DFQATT and CDR2 SNEGSKA (reference sequence). The CDR3 loop is CSALSDSEETQYF. The CDR3 region has the DNA TGCAGTGCTTTATCGGACTCCGAGGAGACCCAGTACTTC.

In its sample, this clonotype was seen many times. The CDR3 DNA follows: TGTGCCAGCCCTACCCAGGGGGCGGTCGGGAATTCACCCCTCCACTTT. It is translated as CASPTQGAVGNSPLHF. The chain is built from TRBV12-3 or TRBV12-4 and TRBJ1-6; TRBD1 matches 8 bases. The CDR3 consists of 16 residues. Trimming took 8 bases from V and 7 from J; bases not matched to a gene: 13.

At least ten counts were recorded for this clonotype. The chain has TRBV19 and TRBJ2-2; maybe TRBD2 (5 bases). The V gene's germline CDR1 is LNHDA and CDR2 SQIVND (reference sequence). There are 13 residues in the CDR3. V gave up 3 bases and J gave up 5 bases, with 7 bases separating them. The CDR3 DNA reads as TGTGCCAGTAGTATGACGGGAACCGGGGAGCTGTTTTTT. Its translation: CASSMTGTGELFF.